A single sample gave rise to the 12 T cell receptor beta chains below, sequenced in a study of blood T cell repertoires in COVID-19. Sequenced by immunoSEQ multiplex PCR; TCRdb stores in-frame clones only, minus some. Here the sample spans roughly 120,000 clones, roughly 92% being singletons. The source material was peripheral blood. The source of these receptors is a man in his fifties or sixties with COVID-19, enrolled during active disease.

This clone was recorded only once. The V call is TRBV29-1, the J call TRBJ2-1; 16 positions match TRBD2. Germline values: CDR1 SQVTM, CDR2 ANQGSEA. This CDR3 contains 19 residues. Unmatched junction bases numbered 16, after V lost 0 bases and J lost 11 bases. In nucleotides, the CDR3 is TGCAGCGTTGAAGATCAGGGACTAGCGGGAGGGGCACCTACAATGAAGCAGTTCTTC. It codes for CSVEDQGLAGGAPTMKQFF.

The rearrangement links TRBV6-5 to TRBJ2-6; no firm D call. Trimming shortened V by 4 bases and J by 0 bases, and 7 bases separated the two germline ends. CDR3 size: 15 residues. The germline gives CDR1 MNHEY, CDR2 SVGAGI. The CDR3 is CASSFRLSGANVLTF. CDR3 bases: TGTGCCAGCAGTTTTCGTCTCTCTGGGGCCAACGTCCTGACTTTC.

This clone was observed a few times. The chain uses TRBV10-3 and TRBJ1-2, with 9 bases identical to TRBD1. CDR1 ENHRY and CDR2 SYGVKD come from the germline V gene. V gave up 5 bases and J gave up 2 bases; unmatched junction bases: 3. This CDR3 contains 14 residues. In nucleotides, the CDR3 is TGTGCCATCAGTCCCGGGACAGGGAACTATGGCTACACCTTC. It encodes CAISPGTGNYGYTF.

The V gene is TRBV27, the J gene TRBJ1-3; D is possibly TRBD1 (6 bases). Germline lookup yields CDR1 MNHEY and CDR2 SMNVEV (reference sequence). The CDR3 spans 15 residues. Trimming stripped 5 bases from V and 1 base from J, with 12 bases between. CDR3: CASSKYRVSGNTIYF. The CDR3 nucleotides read TGTGCCAGCAGTAAGTACAGGGTATCTGGAAACACCATATATTTT.

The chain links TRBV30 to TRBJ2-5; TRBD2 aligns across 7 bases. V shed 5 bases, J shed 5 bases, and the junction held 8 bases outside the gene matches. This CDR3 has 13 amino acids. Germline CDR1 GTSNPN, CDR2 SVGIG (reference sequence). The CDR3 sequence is CAWGTNSFETQYF. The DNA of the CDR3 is TGTGCCTGGGGGACTAACAGTTTCGAGACCCAGTACTTC. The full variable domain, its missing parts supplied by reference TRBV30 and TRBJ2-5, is SQTIHQWPATLVQPVGSPLSLECTVEGTSNPNLYWYRQAAGRGLQLLFYSVGIGQISSEVPQNLSASRPQDRQFILSSKKLLLSDSGFYLCAWGTNSFETQYFGPGTRLLVL.

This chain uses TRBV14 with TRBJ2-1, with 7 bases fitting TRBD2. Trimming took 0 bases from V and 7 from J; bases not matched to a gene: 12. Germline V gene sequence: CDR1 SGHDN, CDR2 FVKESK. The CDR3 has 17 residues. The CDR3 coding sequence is TGTGCCAGCAGCCAAGATAAGGGGAGGGCCCGGTTTAATGAGCAGTTCTTC. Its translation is CASSQDKGRARFNEQFF. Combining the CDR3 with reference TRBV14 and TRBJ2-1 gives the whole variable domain EAGVTQFPSHSVIEKGQTVTLRCDPISGHDNLYWYRRVMGKEIKFLLHFVKESKQDESGMPNNRFLAERTGGTYSTLKVQPAELEDSGVYFCASSQDKGRARFNEQFFGPGTRLTVL.

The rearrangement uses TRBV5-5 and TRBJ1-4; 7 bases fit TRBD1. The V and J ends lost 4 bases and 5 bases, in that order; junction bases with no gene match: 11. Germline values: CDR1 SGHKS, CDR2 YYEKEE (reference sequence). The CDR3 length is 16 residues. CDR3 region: CASSKEPGQRNEKLFF. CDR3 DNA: TGTGCCAGCAGCAAGGAGCCGGGACAGCGGAATGAAAAACTGTTTTTT.

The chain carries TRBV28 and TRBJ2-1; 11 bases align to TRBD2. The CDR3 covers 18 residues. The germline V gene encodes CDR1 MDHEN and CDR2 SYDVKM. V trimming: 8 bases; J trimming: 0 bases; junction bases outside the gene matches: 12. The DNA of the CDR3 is TGTGCCAGCGAGGGACTAGCGGACACCGGGGACTCCTACAATGAGCAGTTCTTC. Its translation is CASEGLADTGDSYNEQFF.

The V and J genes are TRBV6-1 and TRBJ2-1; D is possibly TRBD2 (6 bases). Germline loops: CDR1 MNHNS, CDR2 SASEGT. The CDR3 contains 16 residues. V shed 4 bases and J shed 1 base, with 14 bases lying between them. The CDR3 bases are TGTGCCAGCAGTGCGCGGGAAGTAGCGTCCTACAATGAGCAGTTCTTC. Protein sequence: CASSAREVASYNEQFF.

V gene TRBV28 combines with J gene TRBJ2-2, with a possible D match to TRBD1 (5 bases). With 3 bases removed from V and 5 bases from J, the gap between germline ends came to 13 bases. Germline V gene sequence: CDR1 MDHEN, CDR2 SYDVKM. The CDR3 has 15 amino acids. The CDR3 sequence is CASSFARVRTGELFF. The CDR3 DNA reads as TGTGCCAGCAGTTTCGCCAGGGTTCGTACCGGGGAGCTGTTTTTT.

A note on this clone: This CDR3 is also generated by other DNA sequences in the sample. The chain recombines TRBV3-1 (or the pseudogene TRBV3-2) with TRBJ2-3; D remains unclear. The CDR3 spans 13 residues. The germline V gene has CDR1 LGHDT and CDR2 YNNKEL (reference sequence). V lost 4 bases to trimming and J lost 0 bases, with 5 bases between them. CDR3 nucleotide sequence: TGTGCCAGCAGCCGCGGCAGCACAGATACGCAGTATTTT. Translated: CASSRGSTDTQYF.

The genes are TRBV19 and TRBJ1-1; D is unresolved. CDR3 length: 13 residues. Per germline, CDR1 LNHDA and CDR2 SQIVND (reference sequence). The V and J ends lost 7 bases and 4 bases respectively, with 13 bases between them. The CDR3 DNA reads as TGTGCCAGTACGGCGGGGTTGGGCACTGAAGCTTTCTTT. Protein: CASTAGLGTEAFF.